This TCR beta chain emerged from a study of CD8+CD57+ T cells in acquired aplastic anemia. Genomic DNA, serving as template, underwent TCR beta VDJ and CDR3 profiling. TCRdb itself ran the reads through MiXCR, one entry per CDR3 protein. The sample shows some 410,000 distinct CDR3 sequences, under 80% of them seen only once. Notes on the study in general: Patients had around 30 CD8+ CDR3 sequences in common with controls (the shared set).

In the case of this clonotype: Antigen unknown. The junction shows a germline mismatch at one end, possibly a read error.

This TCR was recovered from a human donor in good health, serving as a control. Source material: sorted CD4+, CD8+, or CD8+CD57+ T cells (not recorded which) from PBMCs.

For the CDR3, the DNA is TGTGCCAGCAGATTAGGCTGGACGAACACTGAAGTTTTCTTT. As protein: CASRLGWTNTEVFF. This sequence joins TRBV7-2 and TRBJ1-1, with D unclear. Germline CDR1 is SGHTA and CDR2 is FQGNSA. The CDR3 loop spans 14 amino acids.